Following are 10 T cell receptor beta chains from one sample sequenced in a study of CD8 T cells in Susac syndrome. Random hexamers were used to reverse transcribe 0.5 to 1 ug of RNA. MiXCR, applied by TCRdb to the immunoSEQ multiplex PCR reads, yields one record per CDR3 protein. In the table there are hundreds of thousands of distinct CDR3 sequences, 90% to 96% of which are singletons. The sequenced sample consisted of CD4+ T cells from PBMCs. Receptors were obtained from a human donor with Susac syndrome.

J is TRBJ2-1 and V is TRBV18, with D unclear. The CDR3 extends over 15 amino acids. Trimming shortened V by 3 bases and J by 6 bases, and 15 bases separated the two germline ends. Germline CDR1 is KGHSH and CDR2 is LQKENI. Here the CDR3 DNA reads TGTGCCAGCTCACCCCAATCCACAGTGGGCAATGAGCAGTTCTTC. This gives the protein CASSPQSTVGNEQFF.

V usage is TRBV2 and J usage is TRBJ1-3, with 9 bases identical to TRBD1. Germline V lookup: CDR1 SNHLY, CDR2 FYNNEI. J was trimmed by 7 bases and V by 11 bases; bases with no gene match: 12. This CDR3 spans 14 amino acids. CDR3 DNA: TGTGCCTCTTTACAGGGGGCCCCCGGCAACACCATATATTTT. Amino acid sequence: CASLQGAPGNTIYF.

The chain combines TRBV4-1 with TRBJ1-2; no clear D gene. The germline V gene encodes CDR1 MGHRA and CDR2 YSYEKL. The ends were cut back, 0 bases at V and 13 bases at J, with 18 bases in the middle. The length of the CDR3 is 14 residues. As DNA, the CDR3 is TGCGCCAGCAGCCAAGATAGGTCCCTTTGGGGTCGCACCTTC. Translated, it gives CASSQDRSLWGRTF.

This clonotype occurred once. This rearrangement joins TRBV3-1 to TRBJ1-2; 7 bases agree with TRBD1. The CDR3 has 14 residues. V dropped 4 bases and J dropped 4; count of bases not matched to a gene: 6. Looked up from germline, CDR1 is LGHDT and CDR2 is YNNKEL (reference sequence). The CDR3 is CASSPGQTIYGYTF. The DNA for the CDR3 is TGTGCCAGCAGCCCGGGACAGACCATCTATGGCTACACCTTC.

The chain employs TRBV7-8 and TRBJ2-7; D remains ambiguous. With 7 bases removed from V and 1 base from J, the gap between germline ends came to 14 bases. The germline V gene encodes CDR1 SGHVS and CDR2 FQNEAQ. The length of the CDR3 is 14 residues. The CDR3 DNA reads TGTGCCAGCACCCCACGGTACTCATCCTACGAGCAGTACTTC. Protein sequence: CASTPRYSSYEQYF.

The rearrangement joins TRBV2 to TRBJ2-5; weak D call: TRBD2 (5 bases). The CDR3 totals 14 residues. The V end lost 6 bases, the J end lost 5 bases, and 16 bases lay between the germline ends. Germline V CDR1 and CDR2: SNHLY, FYNNEI. The CDR3 here is CASRDLEGGETQYF. The CDR3 nucleotides read TGTGCCAGCAGGGACCTTGAGGGCGGGGAGACCCAGTACTTC.

This clonotype has just one count. The chain is built from TRBV20-1 and TRBJ2-1; TRBD2 matches at 12 bases. V was clipped by 0 bases and J by 5 bases; unmatched bases: 5. There are 16 residues in the CDR3. Germline-derived CDR1 and CDR2 are DFQATT and SNEGSKA (reference sequence). In DNA, the CDR3 is TGCAGTGCTAGAGATCGAAGGACTAGCGGGAACAATGAGCAGTTCTTC. It specifies CSARDRRTSGNNEQFF.

CDR3 protein: CASSHVSGSQADTQYF. The CDR3 DNA sequence: TGTGCCAGCAGCCACGTAAGCGGGAGTCAGGCAGATACGCAGTATTTT. The chain combines TRBV4-2 with TRBJ2-3; TRBD2 agrees at 8 bases. This CDR3 contains 16 residues. The germline V gene encodes CDR1 LGHNA and CDR2 YNFKEQ. Losses at the gene ends were 3 bases for V and 4 bases for J; bases not matched to a gene: 9.

The chain combines TRBV20-1 with TRBJ2-7; 8 bases map to TRBD1. V gave up 5 bases and J gave up 6 bases; unmatched junction bases: 12. The germline V gene encodes CDR1 DFQATT and CDR2 SNEGSKA (reference sequence). This CDR3 spans 14 amino acids. CDR3 in amino acids: CSASDRGVTREQYF. In DNA, the CDR3 is TGCAGTGCTTCCGACAGGGGAGTAACACGCGAGCAGTACTTC.

The chain couples TRBV5-1 to TRBJ2-4; the match to TRBD1 covers 9 bases. The J segment lost 5 bases and the V segment lost 4 bases, leaving 7 bases of the junction unmatched. There are 15 residues in the CDR3. CDR1 is SGHRS, CDR2 YFSETQ, per germline. The CDR3 region has the DNA TGCGCCAGCAGCATTAAGGGACAGGGTCAAAACATTCAGTACTTC. Translation gives CASSIKGQGQNIQYF. Using reference TRBV5-1 and TRBJ2-4 for the parts outside the CDR3, the full variable domain is KAGVTQTPRYLIKTRGQQVTLSCSPISGHRSVSWYQQTPGQGLQFLFEYFSETQRNKGNFPGRFSGRQFSNSRSEMNVSTLELGDSALYLCASSIKGQGQNIQYFGAGTRLSVL.